This record covers a single T cell receptor beta chain. The entry originates in a study of cytomegalovirus exposure and HLA in healthy donors. Primers included in the PCR were 60 Vbeta and 13 Jbeta primers. Method: immunoSEQ multiplex PCR; TCRdb's copy keeps in-frame clones and lacks some. The repertoire table contains roughly 100,000 clones. CDR3 size: 13 residues. Germline V gene data show CDR1 as MNHEY and CDR2 as SMNVEV (reference sequence). The J segment lost 6 bases and the V segment lost 5 bases, leaving 5 bases of the junction unmatched. V is TRBV27 and J is TRBJ1-2, with TRBD1 identical over 8 bases. The sequencing sample was made of PBMCs. The clonotype comes from a woman in her thirties in good health and CMV-seronegative. The CDR3 DNA reads TGTGCCAGCAGTCCAGGGGGCGCTAATGGCTACACCTTC. Translated: CASSPGGANGYTF.